This entry is about one T cell receptor (beta chain). Germline V gene lookup returns CDR1 SGHRS and CDR2 YFSETQ. The CDR3 covers 14 residues. Trimming removed 2 bases at V and 4 bases at J, with 12 bases between. This record belongs to a study of cytomegalovirus exposure and HLA in healthy donors. 60 Vbeta and 13 Jbeta primers were used in PCR. The protocol was immunoSEQ multiplex PCR, while the TCRdb copy is restricted to in-frame clones and leaves out a portion. The profile shows more than 150,000 clones, approximately 80% of them singletons. The source of this sequence is a woman aged 18-35 years in good health and CMV-seropositive. The specimen was PBMCs. The chain employs TRBV5-1 and TRBJ1-1, with a possible D match to TRBD1 (6 bases). CDR3 in DNA: TGCGCCAGCAGCTTTCCGGACAGTGGCACTGAAGCTTTCTTT. It codes for CASSFPDSGTEAFF. The variable domain in full, completed from reference TRBV5-1 and TRBJ1-1, reads KAGVTQTPRYLIKTRGQQVTLSCSPISGHRSVSWYQQTPGQGLQFLFEYFSETQRNKGNFPGRFSGRQFSNSRSEMNVSTLELGDSALYLCASSFPDSGTEAFFGQGTRLTVV.